The subject of this entry is one T cell receptor beta chain. These data are taken from a study of radiation and T cells in renal cell carcinoma. The CDR3 runs to 11 residues. From germline, CDR1 is SQVTM and CDR2 ANQGSEA. V was pared by 5 bases and J by 2 bases, with 7 bases between. TCRdb's table, derived via immunoSEQ multiplex PCR, lists solely in-frame clones and lacks some. The table shows fewer than 8,500 clones, with roughly two thirds occurring only once. As for treatment: treatment-naive control, cytoreductive nephrectomy. The rearrangement links TRBV29-1 to TRBJ2-7; perhaps TRBD2 as D (5 bases). The source material was tumor tissue, sampled from a patient whose treatment was nephrectomy without radiotherapy. This receptor was obtained from a woman between 65 and 79 years old with renal cell carcinoma. The CDR3 nucleotides are TGCAGCGTTCTGGAGGCCTACGAGCAGTACTTC. As protein: CSVLEAYEQYF.